This section outlines one T cell receptor (beta chain) sequence together with its context. Antigen specificity is unknown. The entry originates in a study of Ad26.COV2.S vaccination and SARS-CoV-2 variants. Points from the study as a whole: Non-spike TCR breadth did not differ much between vaccine and placebo recipients.

The CDR3 is 14 amino acids. The germline V gene encodes CDR1 MNHEY and CDR2 SVGAGI. With 6 bases clipped from V and 2 bases from J, the junction kept 5 bases outside the gene matches. Treatment noted: around 19 received Ad26.COV2.S at low or high dose, single or two shots; roughly five received placebo; per-sample allocation not given. Samples were taken on day 63 after the first vaccine or placebo injection. Donation came from an adult in Boston who was aged 18-55 years. The assay was immunoSEQ multiplex PCR, and TCRdb's table has in-frame clones only and misses some. Of some 300,000 clones listed, around four fifths are singletons.

The V and J genes are TRBV6-5 and TRBJ2-7, with 9 bases that match TRBD1. This specimen consisted of peripheral blood, obtained in a trial of Ad26.COV2.S vaccine versus placebo. The TCR sequence derives from a person between 18 and 65 years old who received the Ad26.COV2.S COVID-19 vaccine or a placebo. The CDR3 spells CASRDRGPTYEQYF. The CDR3 nucleotides read TGTGCCAGCAGGGACAGGGGACCTACCTACGAGCAGTACTTC.